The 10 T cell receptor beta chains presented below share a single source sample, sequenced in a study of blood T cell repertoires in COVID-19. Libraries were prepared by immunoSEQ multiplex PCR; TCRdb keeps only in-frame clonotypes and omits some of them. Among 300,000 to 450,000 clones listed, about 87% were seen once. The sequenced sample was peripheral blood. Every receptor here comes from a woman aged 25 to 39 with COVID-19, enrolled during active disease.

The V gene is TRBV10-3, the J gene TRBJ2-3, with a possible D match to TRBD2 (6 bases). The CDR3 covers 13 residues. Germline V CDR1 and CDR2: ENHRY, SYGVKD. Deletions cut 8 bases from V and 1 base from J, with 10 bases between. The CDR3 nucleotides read TGTGCCATCGGGGGGAGTCGCACAGATACGCAGTATTTT. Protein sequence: CAIGGSRTDTQYF.

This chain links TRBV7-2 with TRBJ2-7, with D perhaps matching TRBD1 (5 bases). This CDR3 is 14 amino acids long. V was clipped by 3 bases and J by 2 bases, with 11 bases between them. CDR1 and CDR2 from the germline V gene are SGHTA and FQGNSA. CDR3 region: CASSFLGAPYEQYF. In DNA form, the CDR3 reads TGTGCCAGCAGCTTCCTAGGGGCCCCCTACGAGCAGTACTTC.

CDR3 in DNA: TGTGCCAGCAGCTTGATACGGGAGACCCAGTACTTC. Its translation: CASSLIRETQYF. V gene TRBV5-8 combines with J gene TRBJ2-5; D ambiguous. CDR3 length: 12 amino acids. The V gene's germline CDR1 is SGHTS and CDR2 YDEGEE. The V end lost 1 base, the J end lost 5 bases, and 6 bases lay between the germline ends.

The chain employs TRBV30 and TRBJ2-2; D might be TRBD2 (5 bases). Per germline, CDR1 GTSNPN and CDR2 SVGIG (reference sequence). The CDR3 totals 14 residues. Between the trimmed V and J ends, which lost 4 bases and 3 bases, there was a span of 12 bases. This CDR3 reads CAWKTPGDTGELFF. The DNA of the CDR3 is TGTGCCTGGAAGACTCCCGGGGACACCGGGGAGCTGTTTTTT. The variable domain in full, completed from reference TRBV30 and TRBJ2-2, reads SQTIHQWPATLVQPVGSPLSLECTVEGTSNPNLYWYRQAAGRGLQLLFYSVGIGQISSEVPQNLSASRPQDRQFILSSKKLLLSDSGFYLCAWKTPGDTGELFFGEGSRLTVL.

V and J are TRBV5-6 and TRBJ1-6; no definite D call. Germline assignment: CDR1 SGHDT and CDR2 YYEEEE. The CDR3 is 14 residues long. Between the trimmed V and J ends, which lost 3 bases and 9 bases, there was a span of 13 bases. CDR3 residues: CASSSRTRVSPLHF. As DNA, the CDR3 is TGTGCCAGCAGCTCCCGGACGCGGGTTTCACCCCTCCACTTT.

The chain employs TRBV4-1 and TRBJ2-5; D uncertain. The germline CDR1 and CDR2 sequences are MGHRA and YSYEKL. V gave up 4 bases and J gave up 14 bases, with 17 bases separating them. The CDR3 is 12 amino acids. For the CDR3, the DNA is TGCGCCAGCAGCCCTCGGGTGGCAGCGATCTACTTC. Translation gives CASSPRVAAIYF.

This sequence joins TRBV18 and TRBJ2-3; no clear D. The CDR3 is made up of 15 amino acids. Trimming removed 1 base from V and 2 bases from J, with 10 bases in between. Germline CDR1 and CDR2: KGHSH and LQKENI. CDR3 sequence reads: CASSPRQTHTDTQYF. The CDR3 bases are TGTGCCAGCTCACCACGGCAGACTCACACAGATACGCAGTATTTT.

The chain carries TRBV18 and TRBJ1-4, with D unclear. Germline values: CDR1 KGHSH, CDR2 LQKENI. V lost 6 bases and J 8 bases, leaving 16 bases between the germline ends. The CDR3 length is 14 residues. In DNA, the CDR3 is TGTGCCAGCTCCCCAAGAGGTGCCCGGGAAAAACTGTTTTTT. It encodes CASSPRGAREKLFF.

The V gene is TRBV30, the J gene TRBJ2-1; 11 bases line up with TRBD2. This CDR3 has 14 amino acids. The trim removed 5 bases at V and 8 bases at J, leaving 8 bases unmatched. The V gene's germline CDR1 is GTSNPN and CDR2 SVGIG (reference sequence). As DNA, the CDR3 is TGTGCCTGGGGTCCTAGCGGGAGGTCGGATGAGCAGTTCTTC. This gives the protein CAWGPSGRSDEQFF.

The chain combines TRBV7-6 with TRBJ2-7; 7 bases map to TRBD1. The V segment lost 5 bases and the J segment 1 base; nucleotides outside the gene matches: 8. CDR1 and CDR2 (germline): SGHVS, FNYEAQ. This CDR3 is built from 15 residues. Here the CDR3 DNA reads TGTGCCAGCAGCAAGACAGGGATCAGTTCCTACGAGCAGTACTTC. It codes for CASSKTGISSYEQYF.